Shown below are 21 T cell receptor beta chains from a single sample sequenced in a study of Graves' ophthalmopathy and Graves' hyperthyroidism. RNA transcripts were the template, and TCR beta CDR3 regions were amplified from them. HTBI-primed first-round RT-PCR preceded second-round multiplex PCR. TCRdb re-called the multiplex PCR reads through MiXCR, storing one row per CDR3 protein. The data show fewer than 650,000 distinct CDR3 sequences, about 20% seen once. Sequencing was done on a sample of peripheral blood. The receptors were gathered from a woman aged 18-35 years with stable Graves' hyperthyroidism. Some clones in this sample may be carry-over from other donors' samples.

This clonotype has a count of ten or more. This sequence joins TRBV6-2 or TRBV6-3 and TRBJ1-1; D perhaps matches TRBD1 (5 bases). The germline CDR1 and CDR2 sequences are MNHEY and SVGEGT. The CDR3 length is 12 residues. V was clipped by 1 base and J by 7 bases, with 7 bases between them. CDR3 nucleotides: TGTGCCAGCAGTTACTTTGGGGGTGAAGCTTTCTTT. It yields the protein CASSYFGGEAFF.

The sample holds many counts of this clonotype. V gene TRBV18 combines with J gene TRBJ2-5; TRBD1 matches at 10 bases. Germline V CDR1 and CDR2: KGHSH, LQKENI. There are 16 residues in the CDR3. The J segment lost 3 bases and the V segment lost 1 base, leaving 5 bases of the junction unmatched. CDR3 DNA: TGTGCCAGCTCACCACAACCGGGACAGGGGAAAGAGACCCAGTACTTC. It codes for CASSPQPGQGKETQYF.

This clonotype was observed at least ten times. The CDR3 loop reads CSASTTEINSPLHF. CDR3 nucleotide sequence: TGCAGTGCTAGCACAACAGAGATCAATTCACCCCTCCACTTT. The chain is built from TRBV20-1 and TRBJ1-6, with D hard to call. Germline V CDR1 and CDR2: DFQATT, SNEGSKA (reference sequence). The V end was cut by 3 bases, the J end by 7 bases, with 13 bases between. The CDR3 is made up of 14 amino acids.

This clonotype came up many times. V gene TRBV10-2 combines with J gene TRBJ2-7; D possibly corresponds to TRBD1 (6 bases). This CDR3 comprises 14 residues. Trimming pared 8 bases from V and 3 bases from J, leaving 17 bases between. CDR1 and CDR2 (germline): WSHSY, SAAADI. This CDR3 is CASRTTGPIYEQYF. Written as DNA, the CDR3 is TGCGCCAGCCGCACGACAGGTCCGATCTACGAGCAGTACTTC.

This chain connects TRBV5-1 to TRBJ1-6; 7 bases align to TRBD1. V lost 0 bases to trimming and J lost 5 bases; unmatched junction nucleotides: 11. Per germline, CDR1 SGHRS and CDR2 YFSETQ. The CDR3 runs 18 residues. In nucleotides, the CDR3 is TGCGCCAGCAGCTTGGGGACAGGACGACTGGGCGATAATTCACCCCTCCACTTT. Residues: CASSLGTGRLGDNSPLHF.

The rearrangement uses TRBV12-3 or TRBV12-4 and TRBJ1-2; D unclear. This CDR3 has 13 amino acids. Trimming took off 3 bases at V and 2 bases at J, with 7 bases between the two ends. The CDR3 DNA follows: TGTGCCAGCAGTTTTCGGCACAACTATGGCTACACCTTC. This gives the protein CASSFRHNYGYTF.

This clonotype was seen repeatedly, ten times or more. The rearrangement links TRBV7-9 to TRBJ2-7; D perhaps matches TRBD2 (7 bases). The ends were cut back, 5 bases at V and 7 bases at J, with 21 bases in the middle. Per germline, CDR1 SEHNR and CDR2 FQNEAQ (reference sequence). This CDR3 has 15 amino acids. The CDR3 sequence: CASSPYPGGHKEQYF. The CDR3 bases are TGTGCCAGCAGCCCATACCCGGGGGGACATAAGGAGCAGTACTTC.

There are a few counts of this clonotype. This chain connects TRBV28 to TRBJ1-1; no clear D. The germline V gene encodes CDR1 MDHEN and CDR2 SYDVKM. The ends were cut back, 7 bases at V and 0 bases at J, with 9 bases in the middle. CDR3 length: 13 residues. The CDR3 nucleotides are TGTGCCAGCATCCGGCCAGTGAACACTGAAGCTTTCTTT. Translated, it gives CASIRPVNTEAFF.

The CDR3 region has the DNA TGTGCCAGCAGTGTACAAGGAAACAGGGAGACCCAGTACTTC. Translated: CASSVQGNRETQYF. This chain uses TRBV2 with TRBJ2-5, with a possible D match to TRBD1 (5 bases). V was pared by 4 bases and J by 5 bases, with 14 bases between. Germline CDR1 is SNHLY and CDR2 is FYNNEI. The CDR3 extends over 14 amino acids. The full variable domain, its missing parts supplied by reference TRBV2 and TRBJ2-5, is EPEVTQTPSHQVTQMGQEVILRCVPISNHLYFYWYRQILGQKVEFLVSFYNNEISEKSEIFDDQFSVERPDGSNFTLKIRSTKLEDSAMYFCASSVQGNRETQYFGPGTRLLVL.

The rearrangement joins TRBV12-3 or TRBV12-4 to TRBJ2-5, with 8 positions matching TRBD2. With 2 bases clipped from V and 10 bases from J, the junction kept 12 bases outside the gene matches. There are 15 residues in the CDR3. The CDR3 here is CASSLRVGRALVQYF. The CDR3 nucleotides are TGTGCCAGCAGTTTACGTGTCGGGAGGGCCTTGGTCCAGTACTTC.

The genes are TRBV28 and TRBJ2-7, with 8 bases fitting TRBD2. Germline V gives CDR1 MDHEN, CDR2 SYDVKM. V lost 6 bases, J lost 6 bases, and 10 bases stayed unmatched. The CDR3 runs 14 residues. The CDR3 sequence: CASRDERERGEQYF. CDR3 coding DNA: TGTGCCAGCAGGGATGAGCGGGAGAGAGGCGAGCAGTACTTC.

This clonotype turned up a few times. This CDR3 reads CASSYRALGTEAFF. CDR3 nucleotide sequence: TGTGCCAGCAGTTACAGGGCCCTCGGGACTGAAGCTTTCTTT. The chain has TRBV6-2 or TRBV6-3 and TRBJ1-1; D is ambiguous. The CDR3 is 14 amino acids. The germline CDR1 and CDR2 sequences are MNHEY and SVGEGT. The V end was cut by 2 bases, the J end by 5 bases, with 12 bases between.

This clonotype came up a few times. The chain employs TRBV7-2 and TRBJ1-2; D possibly corresponds to TRBD1 (5 bases). The germline V and J ends were trimmed by 1 base and 6 bases, with 15 bases remaining between them. This CDR3 has 15 residues. Germline V lookup: CDR1 SGHTA, CDR2 FQGNSA. In DNA form, the CDR3 reads TGTGCCAGCAGCTTAGGGGCAGGGAGTAGGGATGGCTACACCTTC. Its translation is CASSLGAGSRDGYTF.

The genes are TRBV12-3 or TRBV12-4 and TRBJ1-5, with TRBD1 matching 7 bases. The CDR3 loop spans 15 amino acids. The junction had 6 bases not matched to a gene; V was cut back by 5 bases and J by 2 bases. This chain's CDR3 is CASSTGAYGNQPQHF. The DNA of the CDR3 is TGTGCCAGCAGTACAGGGGCCTATGGCAATCAGCCCCAGCATTTT.

This clonotype has at least ten counts. The chain employs TRBV11-2 and TRBJ1-1; D not certain. Trimming cost V 4 bases and J 2 bases, with 14 bases left between them. The CDR3 totals 15 residues. From germline, CDR1 is SGHAT and CDR2 FQNNGV. CDR3 residues: CASSSTSTANTEAFF. The CDR3 region has the DNA TGTGCCAGCAGCTCAACCAGCACAGCAAACACTGAAGCTTTCTTT.

This clonotype was found many times. V is TRBV2 and J is TRBJ2-5, with 9 bases aligning to TRBD1. Germline loops: CDR1 SNHLY, CDR2 FYNNEI. With 10 bases clipped from V and 5 bases from J, the junction kept 8 bases outside the gene matches. The CDR3 totals 13 residues. This CDR3 reads CATSRDREETQYF. CDR3 coding DNA: TGTGCCACTTCGAGGGACAGGGAGGAGACCCAGTACTTC.

This clonotype was observed a few times. The V call is TRBV7-3, the J call TRBJ2-5; 14 bases agree with TRBD2. Trimming removed 5 bases from V and 4 bases from J; junction bases left unmatched: 6. The germline gives CDR1 SGHTA, CDR2 FQGTGA. This CDR3 contains 16 residues. CDR3 loop: CASSPGTSGSRETQYF. CDR3 nucleotide sequence: TGTGCCAGCAGCCCCGGGACTAGCGGGAGTCGAGAGACCCAGTACTTC. Together with reference TRBV7-3 and TRBJ2-5, the CDR3 gives the full variable domain: GAGVSQTPSNKVTEKGKYVELRCDPISGHTALYWYRQSLGQGPEFLIYFQGTGAADDSGLPNDRFFAVRPEGSVSTLKIQRTERGDSAVYLCASSPGTSGSRETQYFGPGTRLLVL.

This clonotype was seen many times. This chain connects TRBV10-3 to TRBJ1-1; D call uncertain. From germline, CDR1 is ENHRY and CDR2 SYGVKD. V lost 0 bases and J 0 bases, leaving 8 bases between the germline ends. The CDR3 runs 15 residues. CDR3 sequence reads: CAISESVRVNTEAFF. In DNA, the CDR3 is TGTGCCATCAGTGAGTCAGTAAGAGTGAACACTGAAGCTTTCTTT.

This clonotype was seen once. This sequence joins TRBV11-1 and TRBJ1-1; tentatively, D is TRBD1 (5 bases). Trimming took off 2 bases at V and 0 bases at J, with 13 bases between the two ends. Per the germline V gene, CDR1 is SGHAT and CDR2 is FQDESV (reference sequence). The CDR3 extends over 16 amino acids. CDR3 sequence: CASSLWGTGMNTEAFF. The CDR3 region has the DNA TGTGCCAGCAGCTTATGGGGGACGGGGATGAACACTGAAGCTTTCTTT.

This clonotype showed up many times. This chain links TRBV28 with TRBJ2-7; a possible D gene is TRBD1 (5 bases). This CDR3 spans 14 amino acids. Looked up from germline, CDR1 is MDHEN and CDR2 is SYDVKM. Trimming took 8 bases from V and 0 from J, leaving 14 bases between them. CDR3 DNA: TGTGCCAGCCTAGGGGCAGACCGCTCCTACGAGCAGTACTTC. This codes for CASLGADRSYEQYF.

This clonotype has ten or more counts. The rearrangement uses TRBV4-2 and TRBJ2-5, with 11 bases fitting TRBD2. This CDR3 comprises 17 residues. Per the germline V gene, CDR1 is LGHNA and CDR2 is YNFKEQ. Trimming at V came to 3 bases and at J to 2 bases, leaving 8 bases not matched to a gene. The CDR3 DNA reads TGTGCCAGCAGCCACGGGACTAGCGGATACAGACAAGAGACCCAGTACTTC. Amino acids: CASSHGTSGYRQETQYF.